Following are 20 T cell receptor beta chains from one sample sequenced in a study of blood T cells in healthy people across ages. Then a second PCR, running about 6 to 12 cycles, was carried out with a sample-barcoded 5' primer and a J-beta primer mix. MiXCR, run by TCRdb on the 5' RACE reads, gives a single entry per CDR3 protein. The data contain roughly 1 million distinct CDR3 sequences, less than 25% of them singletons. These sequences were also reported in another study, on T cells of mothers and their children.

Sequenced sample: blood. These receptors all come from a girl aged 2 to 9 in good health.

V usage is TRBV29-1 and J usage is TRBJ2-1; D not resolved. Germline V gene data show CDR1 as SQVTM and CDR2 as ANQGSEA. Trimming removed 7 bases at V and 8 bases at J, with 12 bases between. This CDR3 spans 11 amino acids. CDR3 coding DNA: TGCAGCGCTCAGTCGCCCTATGAGCAGTTCTTC. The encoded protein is CSAQSPYEQFF.

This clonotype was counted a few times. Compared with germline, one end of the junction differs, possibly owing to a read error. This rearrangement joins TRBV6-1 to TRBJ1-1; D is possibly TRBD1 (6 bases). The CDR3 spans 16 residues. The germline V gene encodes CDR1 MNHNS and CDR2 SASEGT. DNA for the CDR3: TGTGCCAGCAGTGAAACGTACCAGGGAGGGGACACTGAAGCTCTCTTT. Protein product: CASSETYQGGDTEALF.

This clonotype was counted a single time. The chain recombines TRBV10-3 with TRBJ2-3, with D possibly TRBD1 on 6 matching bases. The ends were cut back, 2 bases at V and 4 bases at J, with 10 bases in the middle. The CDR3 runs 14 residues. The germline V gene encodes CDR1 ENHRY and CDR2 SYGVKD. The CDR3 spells CAISERQDSDTQYF. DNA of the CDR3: TGTGCCATCAGTGAGCGACAGGACTCAGATACGCAGTATTTT.

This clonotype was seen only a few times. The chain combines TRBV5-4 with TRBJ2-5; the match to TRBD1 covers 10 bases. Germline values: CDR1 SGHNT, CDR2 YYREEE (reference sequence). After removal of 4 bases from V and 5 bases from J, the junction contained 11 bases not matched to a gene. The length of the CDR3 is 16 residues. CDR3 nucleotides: TGTGCCAGCAGCCGCTCCGGGACAGGGGATGGGGAGACCCAGTACTTC. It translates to CASSRSGTGDGETQYF.

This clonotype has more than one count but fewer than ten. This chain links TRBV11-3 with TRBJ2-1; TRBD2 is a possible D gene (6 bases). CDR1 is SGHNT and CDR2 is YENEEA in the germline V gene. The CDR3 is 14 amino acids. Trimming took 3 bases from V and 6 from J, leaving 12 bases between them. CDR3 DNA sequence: TGTGCCAGCAGCTTTACTAGCTATGGCAATGAGCAGTTCTTC. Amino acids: CASSFTSYGNEQFF.

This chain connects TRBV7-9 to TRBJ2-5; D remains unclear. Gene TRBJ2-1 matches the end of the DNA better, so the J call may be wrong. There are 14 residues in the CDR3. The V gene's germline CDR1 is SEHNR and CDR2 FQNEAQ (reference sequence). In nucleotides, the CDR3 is TGTGCCAGCAGTCCAATTCAGCCTAACAATGAGCAGTTCTTC. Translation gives CASSPIQPNNEQFF.

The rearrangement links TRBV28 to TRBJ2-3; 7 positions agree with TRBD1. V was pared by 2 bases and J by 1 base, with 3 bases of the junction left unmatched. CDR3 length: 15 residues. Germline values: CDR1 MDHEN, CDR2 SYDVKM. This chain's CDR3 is CASSLHDRGTDTQYF. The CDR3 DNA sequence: TGTGCCAGCAGTTTACACGACAGGGGCACAGATACGCAGTATTTT.

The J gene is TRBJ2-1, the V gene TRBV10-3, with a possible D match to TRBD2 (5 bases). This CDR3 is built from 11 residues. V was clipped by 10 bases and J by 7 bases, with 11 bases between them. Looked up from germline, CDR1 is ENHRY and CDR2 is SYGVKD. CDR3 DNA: TGTGCCACCTCGGGGTTGAATGAGCAGTTCTTC. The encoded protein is CATSGLNEQFF.

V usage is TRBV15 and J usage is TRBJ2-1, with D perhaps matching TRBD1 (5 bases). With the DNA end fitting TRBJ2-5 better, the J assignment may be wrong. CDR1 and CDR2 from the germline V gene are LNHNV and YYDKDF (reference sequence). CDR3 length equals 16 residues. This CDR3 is CATSRDSQGYRETQYF. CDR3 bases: TGTGCCACCAGCAGAGATTCCCAGGGTTATCGCGAGACCCAGTACTTC.

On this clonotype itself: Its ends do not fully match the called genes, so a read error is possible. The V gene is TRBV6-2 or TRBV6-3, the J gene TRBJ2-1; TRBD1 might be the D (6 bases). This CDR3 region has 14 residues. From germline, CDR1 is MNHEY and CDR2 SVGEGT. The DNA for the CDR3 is TGTGCCACCTCAGACAGGCGGAATGACAATGGGCAGTTCTTC. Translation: CATSDRRNDNGQFF.

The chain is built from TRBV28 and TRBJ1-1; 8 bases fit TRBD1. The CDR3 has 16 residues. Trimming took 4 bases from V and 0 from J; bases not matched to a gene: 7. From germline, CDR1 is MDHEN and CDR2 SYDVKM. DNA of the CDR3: TGTGCCAGCAGTTATATCAGGGGGCTATTGAACACTGAAGCTTTCTTT. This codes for CASSYIRGLLNTEAFF.

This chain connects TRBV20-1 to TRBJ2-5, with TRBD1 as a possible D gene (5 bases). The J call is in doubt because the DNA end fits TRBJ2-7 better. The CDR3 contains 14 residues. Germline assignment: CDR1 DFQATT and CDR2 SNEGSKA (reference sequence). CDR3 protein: CSAPSINDSGEQYF. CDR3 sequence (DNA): TGCAGTGCTCCGTCCATAAACGACAGTGGCGAGCAGTACTTC.

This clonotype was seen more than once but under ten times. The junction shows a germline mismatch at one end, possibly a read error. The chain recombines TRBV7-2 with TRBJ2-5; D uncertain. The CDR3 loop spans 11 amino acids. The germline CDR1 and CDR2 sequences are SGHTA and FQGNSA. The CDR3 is CASSSLEIQYF. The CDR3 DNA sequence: TGTGCCAGCAGCTCGTTAGAGATCCAGTACTTC.

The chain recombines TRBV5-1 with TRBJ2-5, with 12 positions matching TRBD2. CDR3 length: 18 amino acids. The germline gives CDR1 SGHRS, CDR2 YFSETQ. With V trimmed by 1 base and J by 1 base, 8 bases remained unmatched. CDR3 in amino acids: CASSLKTSGGEFQETQYF. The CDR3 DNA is TGCGCCAGCAGCTTGAAGACTAGCGGGGGAGAATTCCAAGAGACCCAGTACTTC. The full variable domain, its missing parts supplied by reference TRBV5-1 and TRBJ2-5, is KAGVTQTPRYLIKTRGQQVTLSCSPISGHRSVSWYQQTPGQGLQFLFEYFSETQRNKGNFPGRFSGRQFSNSRSEMNVSTLELGDSALYLCASSLKTSGGEFQETQYFGPGTRLLVL.

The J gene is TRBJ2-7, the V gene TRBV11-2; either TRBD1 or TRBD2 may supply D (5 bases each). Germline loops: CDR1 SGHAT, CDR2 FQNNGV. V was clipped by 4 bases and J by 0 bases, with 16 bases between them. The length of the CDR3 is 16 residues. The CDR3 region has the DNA TGTGCCAGCAGCTGGGCTGAGGGGTCCGCCTCCTACGAGCAGTACTTC. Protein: CASSWAEGSASYEQYF.

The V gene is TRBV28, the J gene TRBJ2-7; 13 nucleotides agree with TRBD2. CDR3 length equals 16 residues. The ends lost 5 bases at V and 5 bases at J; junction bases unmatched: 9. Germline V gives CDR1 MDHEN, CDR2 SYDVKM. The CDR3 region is CASSRPTSGRPNEQYF. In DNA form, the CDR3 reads TGTGCCAGCAGTCGACCGACTAGCGGGAGGCCGAACGAGCAGTACTTC.

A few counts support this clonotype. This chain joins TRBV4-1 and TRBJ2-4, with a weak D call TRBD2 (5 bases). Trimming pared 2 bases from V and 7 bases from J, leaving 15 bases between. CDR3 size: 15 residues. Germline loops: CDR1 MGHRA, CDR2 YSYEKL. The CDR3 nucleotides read TGCGCCAGCAGCCAACCAACTAGAACCCATAACATTCAGTACTTC. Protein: CASSQPTRTHNIQYF.

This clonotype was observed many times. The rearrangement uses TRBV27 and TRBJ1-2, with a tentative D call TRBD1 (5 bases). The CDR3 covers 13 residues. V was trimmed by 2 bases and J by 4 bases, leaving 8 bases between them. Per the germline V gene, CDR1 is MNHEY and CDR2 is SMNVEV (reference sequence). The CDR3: CASSLTGPYGYTF. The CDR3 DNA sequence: TGTGCCAGCAGTTTAACAGGACCCTATGGCTACACCTTC.

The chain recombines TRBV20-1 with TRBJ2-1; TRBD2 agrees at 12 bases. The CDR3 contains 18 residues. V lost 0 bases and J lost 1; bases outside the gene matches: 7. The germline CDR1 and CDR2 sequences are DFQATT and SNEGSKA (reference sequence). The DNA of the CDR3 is TGCAGTGCTAGAGATCGACTAGCGGGAGCACTATCCTACAATGAGCAGTTCTTC. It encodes CSARDRLAGALSYNEQFF.

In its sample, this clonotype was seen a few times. Here the CDR3 reads CASSPRQNTEAFF. Here the CDR3 DNA reads TGTGCCAGCAGCCCCCGACAGAACACTGAAGCTTTCTTT. This sequence joins TRBV11-3 and TRBJ1-1, with unresolved D. Trimming pared 5 bases from V and 1 base from J, leaving 8 bases between. From germline, CDR1 is SGHNT and CDR2 YENEEA. There are 13 residues in the CDR3.